This TCR beta chain was identified during a study of shared clonotypes between healthy human individuals. Study-wide findings and caveats: Generally, naive subsets (rather than memory subsets) showed larger estimated richness. The four-donor shared clonotypes exceeded non-shared clonotypes in generation probability, with non-shared ones scoring lower.

For this clone: What it recognizes is unknown.

Methods used by the authors: ImmunoSEQ output lacked quality scores and full-length reads, limiting matched filtering. Assay used: immunoSEQ multiplex PCR; TCRdb lists only in-frame clones, some missing. The D gene and trimming were derived from the DNA, and the V and J assignments and clone size from that table. The sample lists 1,400,000 or so clones, 98% occurring once. Germline CDR1 SGHRS, CDR2 YFSETQ. V lost 4 bases to trimming and J lost 0 bases; unmatched junction nucleotides: 6. The CDR3 spans 16 residues. The receptor was isolated from a man under 40 in good health. Sequencing was done on a sample of naive CD4+ T cells sorted from blood. The subset is: CD45RA+ positively selected. The V gene is TRBV5-1, the J gene TRBJ2-1, with 8 bases matching TRBD1. CDR3 region: CASSPGQGSSYNEQFF. CDR3 in DNA: TGCGCCAGCAGCCCTGGACAGGGAAGCTCCTACAATGAGCAGTTCTTC.